Following are 14 T cell receptor beta chains from one sample sequenced in a study of blood T cell repertoires in COVID-19. The method was immunoSEQ multiplex PCR; TCRdb's version includes in-frame clones alone and lacks a portion of them. Of about 180,000 clones in the sample, 87% were seen once. Material: PBMCs or T cells enriched from blood (not recorded which). Every receptor here comes from a human donor with acute COVID-19. The donor label of this sample is uncertain.

This clone was counted only a few times. The chain employs TRBV7-2 and TRBJ2-5; TRBD1 agrees at 7 bases. The V segment lost 1 base and the J segment 1 base; nucleotides outside the gene matches: 3. Per the germline V gene, CDR1 is SGHTA and CDR2 is FQGNSA. The CDR3 has 15 residues. CDR3 coding DNA: TGTGCCAGCAGCTTAGACGGACAGGTCCAAGAGACCCAGTACTTC. It translates to CASSLDGQVQETQYF.

The chain couples TRBV15 to TRBJ1-2, with D tentatively TRBD1 (6 bases). V lost 3 bases and J 4 bases, leaving 15 bases between the germline ends. Per germline, CDR1 LNHNV and CDR2 YYDKDF (reference sequence). The CDR3 loop spans 15 amino acids. CDR3 loop: CATSRGRGTGYGYTF. The CDR3 DNA sequence: TGTGCCACCAGCAGGGGCAGGGGAACAGGCTATGGCTACACCTTC.

The rearrangement uses TRBV2 and TRBJ1-5; D gene unclear. This CDR3 comprises 13 residues. The germline CDR1 and CDR2 sequences are SNHLY and FYNNEI. V was shortened by 5 bases and J by 5 bases, with 10 bases between the two germline ends. CDR3 DNA: TGTGCCAGCAGTCTGAGGAGGGATCAGCCCCAGCATTTT. Translating it yields CASSLRRDQPQHF.

The chain employs TRBV5-6 and TRBJ1-1; D gene uncertain. Trimming shortened V by 0 bases and J by 11 bases, and 14 bases separated the two germline ends. The CDR3 contains 13 residues. From germline, CDR1 is SGHDT and CDR2 YYEEEE. Here the CDR3 DNA reads TGTGCCAGCAGCTTGGGGAGCGGCGTGAGGGCTTTCTTT. As protein: CASSLGSGVRAFF.

The gene calls are TRBV30 and TRBJ2-7, with D unclear. Trimming cost V 0 bases and J 7 bases, with 16 bases left between them. Looked up from germline, CDR1 is GTSNPN and CDR2 is SVGIG (reference sequence). The CDR3 is 14 amino acids. The CDR3 region is CAWSVSSWAWEQYF. Written as DNA, the CDR3 is TGTGCCTGGAGTGTATCTTCCTGGGCTTGGGAGCAGTACTTC.

V and J are TRBV7-2 and TRBJ2-3, with 7 bases that match TRBD1. The V gene's germline CDR1 is SGHTA and CDR2 FQGNSA. CDR3 size: 15 residues. V lost 6 bases to trimming and J lost 6 bases; unmatched junction nucleotides: 12. As DNA, the CDR3 is TGTGCCAGCAGATCCACGCCGACAGGGTCGGATACGCAGTATTTT. Translated, it gives CASRSTPTGSDTQYF.

A word on this clone: Germline is not matched at one junction end, which may reflect a read error. The rearrangement links TRBV9 to TRBJ2-6; 7 nucleotides line up with TRBD1. Germline V gene sequence: CDR1 SGDLS, CDR2 YYNGEE. CDR3 length: 18 amino acids. CDR3 loop: CASSPLTGPSSWANVLTF. CDR3 nucleotide sequence: TGTGCCAGCAGCCCCCTGACAGGGCCCTCCTCTTGGGCCAACGTCCTGACTTTC.

This chain links TRBV9 with TRBJ2-7; 11 bases are shared with TRBD1. Germline CDR1 is SGDLS and CDR2 is YYNGEE. This CDR3 comprises 13 residues. V shed 3 bases and J 6 bases; nucleotides not matched to a gene: 2. The chain's CDR3 is CASSEGTGGEQYF. CDR3 nucleotide sequence: TGTGCCAGCAGCGAGGGGACAGGGGGCGAGCAGTACTTC.

This chain uses TRBV5-6 with TRBJ1-1; 10 bases match TRBD1. Germline V gene data show CDR1 as SGHDT and CDR2 as YYEEEE. V lost 3 bases to trimming and J lost 3 bases; unmatched junction nucleotides: 5. There are 15 residues in the CDR3. CDR3 sequence: CASSSGTGVYTEAFF. The CDR3 nucleotides are TGTGCCAGCAGCTCCGGGACAGGGGTCTACACTGAAGCTTTCTTT.

This chain connects TRBV6-1 to TRBJ2-1; D might be TRBD1 (6 bases). Per the germline V gene, CDR1 is MNHNS and CDR2 is SASEGT. V gave up 2 bases and J gave up 3 bases, with 14 bases separating them. The CDR3 is 16 amino acids. CDR3 protein: CASSEKGRGHYNEQFF. Here the CDR3 DNA reads TGTGCCAGCAGTGAAAAGGGCAGGGGCCACTACAATGAGCAGTTCTTC.

The chain carries TRBV7-9 and TRBJ2-7; TRBD2 aligns across 7 bases. Germline CDR1 reads SEHNR; CDR2 reads FQNEAQ (reference sequence). CDR3 length equals 14 residues. With V trimmed by 2 bases and J by 7 bases, 8 bases remained unmatched. CDR3 residues: CASSLPGREGEQYF. DNA for the CDR3: TGTGCCAGCAGCTTACCTGGGAGGGAGGGGGAGCAGTACTTC.

The chain combines TRBV4-1 with TRBJ1-1; D is perhaps TRBD1 (5 bases). This CDR3 has 17 residues. V shed 2 bases and J shed 2 bases, with 18 bases lying between them. The germline CDR1 and CDR2 sequences are MGHRA and YSYEKL. CDR3 protein: CASSQPQRGQGNTEAFF. The CDR3 DNA reads TGCGCCAGCAGCCAACCCCAAAGGGGCCAGGGAAACACTGAAGCTTTCTTT.

This clone was picked up one time. V and J are TRBV5-8 and TRBJ1-2, with TRBD1 matching over 11 bases. Germline V lookup: CDR1 SGHTS, CDR2 YDEGEE. The CDR3 is 14 residues long. V shed 4 bases, J shed 4 bases, and the junction held 3 bases outside the gene matches. The CDR3 reads CASSRTGGGYGYTF. CDR3 in DNA: TGTGCCAGCAGCCGGACAGGGGGCGGCTATGGCTACACCTTC.

V is TRBV5-1 and J is TRBJ2-1; the match to TRBD2 covers 9 bases. V gave up 7 bases and J gave up 9 bases; unmatched junction bases: 8. CDR1 is SGHRS, CDR2 YFSETQ, per germline. This CDR3 contains 13 residues. The CDR3 DNA reads TGCGCCAGCCCCGGGACTAGCAAGGGTGAGCAGTTCTTC. It translates to CASPGTSKGEQFF.